The entry below describes one T cell receptor (beta chain). Its antigen is as yet unknown. The source of the sample is a study of cytomegalovirus exposure and HLA in healthy donors. Study-wide points: Being indistinguishable, some V segments were excluded, TRBV6-2 and TRBV6-3 among them. In a later analysis, TCR beta V- and J-gene trimming was associated with a missense DCLRE1C variant.

The PCR was carried out with 60 Vbeta primers and 13 Jbeta primers. In the source study's methods: Counted up in a later analysis, unique TCR beta chains came to some 80 million, with around 12 million shared. Using immunoSEQ multiplex PCR, the repertoire was profiled, and TCRdb retains in-frame clones only, with some absent. V and J calls and clone size follow that table, whereas D and trimming were derived from the DNA. The data hold approximately 90,000 clones, with around 75% observed a single time. Healthy individuals who donated bone marrow served as the donors. Trimming shortened V by 6 bases and J by 6 bases, and 14 bases separated the two germline ends. The germline CDR1 and CDR2 sequences are GTSNPN and SVGIG (reference sequence). This CDR3 is built from 12 residues.

Sequencing was carried out using PBMCs. The sequence was collected from a man between 40 and 49 years old in good health and CMV-seronegative. The chain uses TRBV30 and TRBJ1-1, with D tentatively TRBD1 (6 bases). The CDR3 nucleotides are TGTGCCTGTAACACAGGGTGGGCTGAAGCTTTCTTT. Its translation: CACNTGWAEAFF.